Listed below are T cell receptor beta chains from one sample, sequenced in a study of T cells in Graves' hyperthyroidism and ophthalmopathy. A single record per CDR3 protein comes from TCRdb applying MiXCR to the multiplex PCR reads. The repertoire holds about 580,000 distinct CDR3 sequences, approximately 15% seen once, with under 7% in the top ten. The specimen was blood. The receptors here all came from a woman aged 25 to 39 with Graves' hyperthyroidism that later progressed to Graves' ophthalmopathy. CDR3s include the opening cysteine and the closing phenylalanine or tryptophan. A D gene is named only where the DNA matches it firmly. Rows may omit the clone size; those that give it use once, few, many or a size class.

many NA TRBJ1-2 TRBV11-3 TGTGCCAGCAGCTTAGCACGAGGGGGAGGAATAGGAGGCTACACCTTC CASSLARGGGIGGYTF
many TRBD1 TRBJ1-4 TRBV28 TGTGCCAGCAGTGCCTCATACGGGACAGAGGATGAAAAACTGTTTTTT CASSASYGTEDEKLFF
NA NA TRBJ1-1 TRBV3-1 TGTGCCAGCAGCCAAGTACAGGCCAACACTGAAGCTTTCTTT CASSQVQANTEAFF
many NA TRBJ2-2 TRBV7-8 TGTGCCAGCATCCGTCTGACCGGGGAGCTGTTTTTT CASIRLTGELFF
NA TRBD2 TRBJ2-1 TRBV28 TGTGCCAGCCAAGTCCCCCCCGGGACTAGCGGGAGTTCCTACAATGAGCAGTTCTTC CASQVPPGTSGSSYNEQFF
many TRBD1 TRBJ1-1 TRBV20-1 TGCAGTGCCGATCCAGGGGGGTTAAGGATGAACACTGAAGCTTTCTTT CSADPGGLRMNTEAFF
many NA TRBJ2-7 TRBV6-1 TGTGCCAGCAGACCTACCGGGCCCTACGAGCAGTACTTC CASRPTGPYEQYF
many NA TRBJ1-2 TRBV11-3 TGTGCCAGCAGCTTAGAAGGGTTGAGCTATGGCTACACCTTC CASSLEGLSYGYTF
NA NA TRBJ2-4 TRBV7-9 TGTGCCAGCAGCTTAACAGGGCTCGAGCCCGACATTCAGTACTTC CASSLTGLEPDIQYF
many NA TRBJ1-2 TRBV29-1 TGCAGCGTTGAAACGGGGTACTATGGCTACACCTTC CSVETGYYGYTF
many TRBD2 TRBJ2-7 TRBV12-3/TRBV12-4 TGTGCCAGCAGTGCGGGACTAGCGGGAGTCTACGAGCAGTACTTC CASSAGLAGVYEQYF
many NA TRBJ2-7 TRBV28 TGTGCCAGCAGACCTTTTAGGGGGAGTTGGTACGAGCAGTACTTC CASRPFRGSWYEQYF
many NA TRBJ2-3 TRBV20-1 TGCAGTGCAAAGGATAGCGGCACAGATACGCAGTATTTT CSAKDSGTDTQYF
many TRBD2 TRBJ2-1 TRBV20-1 TGCAGTGCTGCCCCGGGACTAGCGGCCTACAATGAGCAGTTCTTC CSAAPGLAAYNEQFF
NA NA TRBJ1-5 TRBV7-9 TGTGCCAGCAGACTGGGGGCGGTGGAGCCCCAGCATTTT CASRLGAVEPQHF
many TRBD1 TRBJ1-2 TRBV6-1 TGTGCCAGCACCCGGTTTTCGACAGGGGGCGAGGACTATGGCTACACCTTC CASTRFSTGGEDYGYTF
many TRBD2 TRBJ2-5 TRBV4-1 TGCGCCAGCAGCCTTATCCTAGCGGGACAAGAGACCCAGTACTTC CASSLILAGQETQYF
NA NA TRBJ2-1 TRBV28 TGTGCCAGCAGTTTACCCGTTGAGGATGAGCAGTTCTTC CASSLPVEDEQFF
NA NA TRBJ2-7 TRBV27 TGTGCCAGCAGGACAGTGCTCCCATCGGACGAGCAGTACTTC CASRTVLPSDEQYF
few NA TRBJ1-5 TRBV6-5 TGTGCCAGCAGTTTAGGGCCCCCGGGCAATCAGCCCCAGCATTTT CASSLGPPGNQPQHF
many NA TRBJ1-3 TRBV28 TGTGCCAGCAGTAATTTTCCCTCTGGAAACACCATATATTTT CASSNFPSGNTIYF
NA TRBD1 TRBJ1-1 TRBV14 TGTGCCAGCAGCCAAGACGTCAGGGGGCGAGAAACTGAAGCTTTCTTT CASSQDVRGRETEAFF
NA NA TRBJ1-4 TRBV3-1 TGTGCCAGCAGCCAATCACAGGTCATCGGAGGGGAAAAACTGTTTTTT CASSQSQVIGGEKLFF
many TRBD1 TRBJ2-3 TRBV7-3 TGTGCCAGCAGCTCAAGAACCGGGACAGCCACAGATACGCAGTATTTT CASSSRTGTATDTQYF
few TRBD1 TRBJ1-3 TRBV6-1 TGTGCCAGCAGCCGACAGGGATCCCCGGGAAACACCATATATTTT CASSRQGSPGNTIYF
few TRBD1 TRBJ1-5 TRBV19 TGTGCCAGTAGCGGACAGGGGGCGATTCAGCCCCAGCATTTT CASSGQGAIQPQHF
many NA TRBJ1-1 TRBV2 TGTGCCAGCAGTGCCCCAGCAGCTTTCTTT CASSAPAAFF
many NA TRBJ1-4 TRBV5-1 TGCGCCAGCAGCTCGGGAAGGACTAATGAAAAACTGTTTTTT CASSSGRTNEKLFF
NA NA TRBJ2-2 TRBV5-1 TGCGCCAGCAGCTTTAACAGGGAGAACACCGGGGAGCTGTTTTTT CASSFNRENTGELFF